The 27 T cell receptor beta chains reported below all come from one sample, sequenced in a study of T cells after yellow fever vaccination. Using its own MiXCR run on the 5' RACE reads, TCRdb lists one record per CDR3 protein. The top ten hold roughly 3.1% of the sample, which has 340,000 or so distinct CDR3 sequences, 12% seen once. The sample in question was CD4+ T cells sorted from PBMCs, obtained 15 days after the yellow fever booster vaccination. The receptors were sampled from a man aged 18 to 30 who received the YFV17D yellow fever vaccine.

This chain connects TRBV5-8 to TRBJ2-6; 7 bases map to TRBD1. This CDR3 contains 16 residues. V was pared by 4 bases and J by 0 bases, with 4 bases of the junction left unmatched. Germline lookup yields CDR1 SGHTS and CDR2 YDEGEE. This CDR3 is CASSMGTASGANVLTF. CDR3 DNA sequence: TGTGCCAGCAGCATGGGGACAGCCTCTGGGGCCAACGTCCTGACTTTC.

The table lists this clonotype with a few counts. This chain links TRBV5-1 with TRBJ2-2; 12 bases fit TRBD1. V shed 0 bases, J shed 2 bases, and the junction held 2 bases outside the gene matches. The CDR3 extends over 17 amino acids. Germline CDR1 is SGHRS and CDR2 is YFSETQ. The chain's CDR3 is CASSLAGQGANTGELFF. CDR3 in DNA: TGCGCCAGCAGCTTGGCGGGACAGGGGGCAAACACCGGGGAGCTGTTTTTT.

This chain joins TRBV3-1 and TRBJ2-2; D possibly uses TRBD1 or TRBD2 (5 bases each). The CDR3 totals 14 residues. Germline V lookup: CDR1 LGHDT, CDR2 YNNKEL (reference sequence). V shed 2 bases and J shed 7 bases, with 11 bases lying between them. The CDR3 is CASSQREGHGELFF. CDR3 in DNA: TGTGCCAGCAGCCAACGAGAGGGGCACGGGGAGCTGTTTTTT.

This clonotype was observed many times. V usage is TRBV5-6 and J usage is TRBJ1-1; D gene unclear. Germline V gene lookup returns CDR1 SGHDT and CDR2 YYEEEE. The CDR3 totals 14 residues. The V and J ends lost 2 bases and 4 bases respectively, with 12 bases between them. For the CDR3, the DNA is TGTGCCAGCAGCTTTCACGGGTTCGGCACTGAAGCTTTCTTT. Translating it yields CASSFHGFGTEAFF. The whole variable domain, remainder taken from reference TRBV5-6 and TRBJ1-1, is DAGVTQSPTHLIKTRGQQVTLRCSPKSGHDTVSWYQQALGQGPQFIFQYYEEEERQRGNFPDRFSGHQFPNYSSELNVNALLLGDSALYLCASSFHGFGTEAFFGQGTRLTVV.

This clonotype was seen a few times. The chain's CDR3 is CASSQVITDTQYF. The CDR3 region has the DNA TGCGCCAGCAGCCAAGTAATCACAGATACGCAGTATTTT. The chain is built from TRBV4-3 and TRBJ2-3; D is unclear. Germline values: CDR1 LGHNA, CDR2 YSLEER. The CDR3 runs 13 residues. The V gene lost 1 base and the J gene lost 2 bases, with 4 bases spanning the gap.

This clonotype has just a few counts. This chain links TRBV7-2 with TRBJ1-5, with D tentatively TRBD1 (6 bases). The CDR3 spans 14 residues. CDR1 SGHTA and CDR2 FQGNSA come from the germline V gene. V lost 5 bases and J lost 5, with 13 bases in between. The CDR3 protein is CASSLRGGDQPQHF. In DNA form, the CDR3 reads TGTGCCAGCAGCCTTAGGGGGGGGGATCAGCCCCAGCATTTT. The whole variable domain, filled in from reference TRBV7-2 and TRBJ1-5, reads GAGVSQSPSNKVTEKGKDVELRCDPISGHTALYWYRQSLGQGLEFLIYFQGNSAPDKSGLPSDRFSAERTGGSVSTLTIQRTQQEDSAVYLCASSLRGGDQPQHFGDGTRLSIL.

This clonotype was seen more than once but under ten times. The chain couples TRBV10-3 to TRBJ1-6; TRBD1 might be the D (5 bases). Per the germline V gene, CDR1 is ENHRY and CDR2 is SYGVKD. The CDR3 covers 14 residues. The germline V and J ends were trimmed by 6 bases and 6 bases, with 12 bases remaining between them. The CDR3 loop reads CAIRDRGANSPLHF. Here the CDR3 DNA reads TGTGCCATCAGAGACCGAGGGGCTAATTCACCCCTCCACTTT.

This clonotype was counted a few times. This chain links TRBV3-1 with TRBJ1-5; D is undetermined. CDR3 length equals 14 residues. The V gene's germline CDR1 is LGHDT and CDR2 YNNKEL (reference sequence). V lost 1 base and J 0 bases, leaving 4 bases between the germline ends. The CDR3 spells CASSQVGSNQPQHF. DNA of the CDR3: TGTGCCAGCAGCCAAGTAGGTAGCAATCAGCCCCAGCATTTT. Filled out from reference TRBV3-1 and TRBJ1-5, the complete variable domain reads DTAVSQTPKYLVTQMGNDKSIKCEQNLGHDTMYWYKQDSKKFLKIMFSYNNKELIINETVPNRFSPKSPDKAHLNLHINSLELGDSAVYFCASSQVGSNQPQHFGDGTRLSIL.

This clonotype occurred a few times. The conserved phenylalanine or tryptophan normally closing the CDR3 is absent here, so this likely arose from a read error. The limits of the CDR3 on the DNA are not certain, so only TCRdb's listed CDR3 is given. The CDR3 loop reads CASSQDQRRHQL. This chain joins TRBV3-1 and TRBJ2-7. The CDR3 is 12 amino acids long, termini counted. Germline V CDR1 and CDR2: LGHDT, YNNKEL (reference sequence).

This chain links TRBV12-3 or TRBV12-4 with TRBJ2-2; no definite D call. The V end lost 4 bases, the J end lost 9 bases, and 6 bases lay between the germline ends. This CDR3 is 11 amino acids long. The CDR3 DNA is TGTGCCAGCAGTTGGCAACGGGAGCTGTTTTTT. It translates to CASSWQRELFF.

There are many counts of this clonotype. The gene calls are TRBV5-4 and TRBJ2-1; 9 bases are a match to TRBD1. J gave up 5 bases and V 9 bases, and 9 bases lay outside the gene matches. The CDR3 sequence is 14 residues long. CDR1 and CDR2 from the germline V gene are SGHNT and YYREEE (reference sequence). CDR3 sequence reads: CATEQGARNNEQFF. In DNA, the CDR3 is TGTGCCACCGAACAGGGGGCCCGTAACAATGAGCAGTTCTTC.

The chain combines TRBV25-1 with TRBJ1-6, with 7 bases fitting TRBD1. V lost 4 bases, J lost 7 bases, and 7 bases stayed unmatched. The germline V gene has CDR1 MGHDK and CDR2 SYGVNS. This CDR3 is built from 15 residues. DNA for the CDR3: TGTGCCAGCAGTGCAAAACCGGGACAGAATTCACCCCTCCACTTT. This encodes CASSAKPGQNSPLHF. The variable domain in full, completed from reference TRBV25-1 and TRBJ1-6, reads EADIYQTPRYLVIGTGKKITLECSQTMGHDKMYWYQQDPGMELHLIHYSYGVNSTEKGDLSSESTVSRIRTEHFPLTLESARPSHTSQYLCASSAKPGQNSPLHFGNGTRLTVT.

V gene TRBV20-1 combines with J gene TRBJ2-2; D unresolved. Trimming left V 3 bases short and J 0 bases short, with 8 bases between. Germline values: CDR1 DFQATT, CDR2 SNEGSKA (reference sequence). This CDR3 is 14 amino acids long. CDR3 loop: CSARDPANTGELFF. The CDR3, as DNA: TGCAGTGCTAGGGACCCTGCGAACACCGGGGAGCTGTTTTTT.

The chain is built from TRBV6-5 and TRBJ2-7, with 11 bases fitting TRBD1. V shed 5 bases and J 6 bases; nucleotides not matched to a gene: 0. The germline V gene encodes CDR1 MNHEY and CDR2 SVGAGI. The CDR3 is 12 residues long. This CDR3 reads CASSGTGGEQYF. CDR3 DNA sequence: TGTGCCAGCAGTGGGACAGGGGGCGAGCAGTACTTC.

This chain uses TRBV6-1 with TRBJ1-3, with 9 bases aligning to TRBD1. This CDR3 is built from 15 residues. Germline loops: CDR1 MNHNS, CDR2 SASEGT. J was trimmed by 2 bases and V by 5 bases; bases with no gene match: 4. In DNA, the CDR3 is TGTGCCAGCAGTTCCGGGACAGGGACTGGAAACACCATATATTTT. The encoded protein is CASSSGTGTGNTIYF.

This clonotype was seen a handful of times. The chain carries TRBV12-3 or TRBV12-4 and TRBJ1-5; the match to TRBD1 covers 7 bases. V lost 6 bases and J lost 3; bases outside the gene matches: 8. CDR3 length: 15 residues. The chain's CDR3 is CASSGMTGINQPQHF. CDR3 in DNA: TGTGCCAGCAGCGGGATGACAGGGATCAATCAGCCCCAGCATTTT.

This clonotype was seen a few times. This chain's CDR3 is CASSVEGGAGHEQYF. The CDR3 coding sequence is TGTGCCAGCAGCGTAGAGGGGGGCGCCGGACACGAGCAGTACTTC. The chain is built from TRBV9 and TRBJ2-7; D possibly uses TRBD1 or TRBD2 (6 bases each). Trimming left V 0 bases short and J 5 bases short, with 15 bases between. CDR1 SGDLS and CDR2 YYNGEE come from the germline V gene. The CDR3 is 15 amino acids.

This clonotype was found many times. V is TRBV5-1 and J is TRBJ2-1; D uncertain. The CDR3 runs to 14 residues. Deletions cut 0 bases from V and 7 bases from J, with 11 bases between. Germline V gene sequence: CDR1 SGHRS, CDR2 YFSETQ. The CDR3, as DNA: TGCGCCAGCAGCTTGGGGTTTATCGGTAATGAGCAGTTCTTC. The encoded protein is CASSLGFIGNEQFF. The variable domain in full, with the rest retrieved from reference TRBV5-1 and TRBJ2-1, is KAGVTQTPRYLIKTRGQQVTLSCSPISGHRSVSWYQQTPGQGLQFLFEYFSETQRNKGNFPGRFSGRQFSNSRSEMNVSTLELGDSALYLCASSLGFIGNEQFFGPGTRLTVL.

The chain is built from TRBV5-1 and TRBJ1-4; D gene uncertain. Trimming stripped 7 bases from V and 3 bases from J, with 10 bases between. This CDR3 has 13 residues. CDR1 and CDR2 (germline): SGHRS, YFSETQ. CDR3 bases: TGCGCCAGCGGGAAAGAAGCTAATGAAAAACTGTTTTTT. Its protein is CASGKEANEKLFF.

The rearrangement uses TRBV20-1 and TRBJ2-3, with TRBD2 matching 11 bases. There are 14 residues in the CDR3. Germline assignment: CDR1 DFQATT and CDR2 SNEGSKA (reference sequence). The trim removed 6 bases at V and 7 bases at J, leaving 9 bases unmatched. The CDR3 DNA follows: TGCAGTGCGGGCTTAGCGGGGGGGCGAAATACGCAGTATTTT. It specifies CSAGLAGGRNTQYF.

This clonotype has more than one count but fewer than ten. V is TRBV6-5 and J is TRBJ2-5, with 7 bases fitting TRBD2. The CDR3 covers 13 residues. V lost 7 bases, J lost 0 bases, and 2 bases stayed unmatched. Looked up from germline, CDR1 is MNHEY and CDR2 is SVGAGI. The CDR3 is CASTGGYQETQYF. The DNA of the CDR3 is TGTGCCAGCACCGGGGGGTACCAAGAGACCCAGTACTTC.

The V and J genes are TRBV7-6 and TRBJ2-1; D remains unclear. CDR3 length equals 15 residues. Germline values: CDR1 SGHVS, CDR2 FNYEAQ. V was clipped by 2 bases and J by 2 bases, with 10 bases between them. This CDR3 is CASSLLARTYNEQFF. The CDR3, as DNA: TGTGCCAGCAGCTTATTGGCCAGAACCTACAATGAGCAGTTCTTC. The full variable domain, completed using reference TRBV7-6 and TRBJ2-1, is GAGVSQSPRYKVTKRGQDVALRCDPISGHVSLYWYRQALGQGPEFLTYFNYEAQQDKSGLPNDRFSAERPEGSISTLTIQRTEQRDSAMYRCASSLLARTYNEQFFGPGTRLTVL.

This clonotype has more than one count but fewer than ten. The chain carries TRBV11-2 and TRBJ1-3; D is unresolved. The CDR3 has 17 amino acids. Trimming left V 3 bases short and J 2 bases short, with 17 bases between. Germline loops: CDR1 SGHAT, CDR2 FQNNGV. CDR3 nucleotides: TGTGCCAGCAGCTTTTTAGTGTCCGACTCCACTGGAAACACCATATATTTT. Translating it yields CASSFLVSDSTGNTIYF.

Only a few counts were recorded for this clonotype. CDR3 nucleotides: TGTGCCAGCAGCTTATGGGATAACTCTGGAAACACCATATATTTT. It yields the protein CASSLWDNSGNTIYF. The chain joins TRBV7-2 to TRBJ1-3; D uncertain. The CDR3 is made up of 15 amino acids. The ends were cut back, 2 bases at V and 0 bases at J, with 8 bases in the middle. Per the germline V gene, CDR1 is SGHTA and CDR2 is FQGNSA.

This clonotype was seen a few times. The chain combines TRBV7-2 with TRBJ2-3; D assignment may be TRBD1 or TRBD2 (7 bases each). The ends were cut back, 5 bases at V and 6 bases at J, with 18 bases in the middle. Germline CDR1 reads SGHTA; CDR2 reads FQGNSA. The CDR3 runs to 15 residues. CDR3 in amino acids: CASSTQGGGLDTQYF. The CDR3 nucleotides read TGTGCCAGCAGCACCCAGGGGGGGGGCTTGGATACGCAGTATTTT. Using reference TRBV7-2 and TRBJ2-3 for the parts outside the CDR3, the full variable domain is GAGVSQSPSNKVTEKGKDVELRCDPISGHTALYWYRQSLGQGLEFLIYFQGNSAPDKSGLPSDRFSAERTGGSVSTLTIQRTQQEDSAVYLCASSTQGGGLDTQYFGPGTRLTVL.

This clonotype was counted only a few times. The CDR3, as DNA: TGTGCCAGCGCGCGAGGCGGGGATGACAATGAGCAGTTCTTC. As protein: CASARGGDDNEQFF. The chain links TRBV2 to TRBJ2-1; a possible D gene is TRBD2 (6 bases). The CDR3 is 14 residues long. With 8 bases removed from V and 5 bases from J, the gap between germline ends came to 16 bases. CDR1 is SNHLY, CDR2 FYNNEI, per germline.

The rearrangement joins TRBV29-1 to TRBJ1-5; TRBD1 agrees at 8 bases. In germline, CDR1 is SQVTM, CDR2 ANQGSEA. The CDR3 contains 13 residues. The V gene end was trimmed by 7 bases and the J gene end by 5 bases; junction bases not matched to a gene: 7. The DNA for the CDR3 is TGCAGCGCCCGACAGGGGACGGATCAGCCCCAGCATTTT. Its protein is CSARQGTDQPQHF.